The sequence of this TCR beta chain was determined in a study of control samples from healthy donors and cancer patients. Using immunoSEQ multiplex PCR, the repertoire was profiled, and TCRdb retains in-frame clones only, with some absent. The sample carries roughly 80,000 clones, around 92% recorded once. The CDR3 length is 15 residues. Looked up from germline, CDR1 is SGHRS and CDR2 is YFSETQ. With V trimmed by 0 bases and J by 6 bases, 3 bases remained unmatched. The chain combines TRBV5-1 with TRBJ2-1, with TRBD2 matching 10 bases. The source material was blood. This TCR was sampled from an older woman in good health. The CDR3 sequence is CASSLGLAGVNEQFF. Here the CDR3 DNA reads TGCGCCAGCAGCTTGGGTCTAGCGGGAGTCAATGAGCAGTTCTTC.